This T cell receptor beta chain was identified during a study of blood T cell repertoires in COVID-19. Looking at the study overall: The samples span acute and convalescent COVID-19 from the United States, Italy and Spain. T cells, B-cell-depleted T cells, or PBMCs provided the cDNA or gDNA that served as material.

This clone was detected a few times. Original analysis: Quantification of nucleated cells was approximated via reference gene primer amplification. Only in-frame clones appear in the TCRdb table, and some are missing; sequencing was by immunoSEQ multiplex PCR. V, J and clone size are taken as reported in that table, and D and trimming were inferred from the DNA itself. The repertoire holds 150,000 or so clones, roughly 82% seen once, with roughly 15% in the top ten. V was pared by 3 bases and J by 3 bases, with 11 bases of the junction left unmatched. The CDR3 spans 18 residues. Germline loops: CDR1 MNHEY, CDR2 SVGEGT.

The receptor was isolated from a human donor with acute or convalescent COVID-19. The donor label of this sample is uncertain. Input material: peripheral blood. The chain joins TRBV6-2 or TRBV6-3 to TRBJ1-1, with 12 bases identical to TRBD1. The DNA for the CDR3 is TGTGCCAGCAGTTATTCAGGGACAGGGGGCATCAGGGACACTGAAGCTTTCTTT. It translates to CASSYSGTGGIRDTEAFF.